These T cell receptor beta chains were read from a single sample in a study of tumour-infiltrating T cells in Burkitt lymphoma. Here immunoSEQ multiplex PCR was the method, and the copy in TCRdb shows in-frame clones only, minus some. The repertoire has fewer than 2,000 clones, 18% of them found once; the top ten carry 14%. Sequenced input: tumor tissue. The receptors shown here come from a human donor with diffuse large B-cell lymphoma. Both conserved end residues are part of each CDR3. D genes are given only for firm matches. Size values are once, few and many counts, or a class for expanded clones, and some rows have none.

V	D	J	size	DNA	CDR3
TRBV7-2	.	TRBJ1-5	.	TGTGCCAGCAGCTTAGGCCCCCCTCAGCCCCAGCATTTT	CASSLGPPQPQHF
TRBV29-1	.	TRBJ1-2	few	TGCAGCGTTGATTTCCGGGACCGTAACTATGGCTACACCTTC	CSVDFRDRNYGYTF
TRBV9	.	TRBJ2-5	few	TGTGCCAGCAGCCAGAGTTCCGGGACCCCTAATGGAGAGACCCAGTACTTC	CASSQSSGTPNGETQYF
TRBV30	.	TRBJ2-3	.	TGTGCCTGGAGTGAGTTTGACCCTACAGATACGCAGTATTTT	CAWSEFDPTDTQYF
TRBV7-9	.	TRBJ1-4	.	TGTGCCAGCAGCTTACGGGGGCTCGTTCGCTATCCGGATGAAAAACTGTTTTTT	CASSLRGLVRYPDEKLFF
TRBV2	.	TRBJ1-6	.	TGTGCCAGCAGTGAATCCAGGGGTAACTCACCCCTCCACTTT	CASSESRGNSPLHF
TRBV5-1	.	TRBJ2-7	few	TGCGCCAGCAGCTGGGGGGGGCTCTGGGACGAGCAGTACTTC	CASSWGGLWDEQYF
TRBV7-9	TRBD1	TRBJ1-4	.	TGTGCCAGCAGCGCGGGGGACAGACCAACTAATGAAAAACTGTTTTTT	CASSAGDRPTNEKLFF
TRBV28	TRBD1	TRBJ1-5	.	TGTGCCAGCAGCCACCCGACCGGGACAGGGGGGTTCAATCAGCCCCAGCATTTT	CASSHPTGTGGFNQPQHF
TRBV13	.	TRBJ2-3	.	TGTGCCAGCAGCCCCCCAGTGGCCGGCACAGATACGCAGTATTTT	CASSPPVAGTDTQYF
TRBV5-4	.	TRBJ2-5	.	TGTGCTAGCCGCCAGGGGGGCGGCCAAGAGACCCAGTACTTC	CASRQGGGQETQYF
TRBV6-5	.	TRBJ2-6	.	TGTGCCAGCAGTTACTCGGGCCGCGGTGGGGCCAACGTCCTGACTTTC	CASSYSGRGGANVLTF
TRBV6-4	TRBD2	TRBJ2-7	few	TGTGCCAGCAGTGACCTCCTTCGTCCCGGGGGGAGAGGCGGTTACTTC	CASSDLLRPGGRGGYF
TRBV5-1	TRBD1	TRBJ2-1	.	TGCGCCAGCAGCTCAAGACAGGGGGGCTACAATGAGCAGTTCTTC	CASSSRQGGYNEQFF
TRBV18	.	TRBJ2-3	few	TGTGCCAGCTCACCAGCAAACACAGATACGCAGTATTTT	CASSPANTDTQYF
TRBV6-1	TRBD1	TRBJ2-7	.	TGTGCCAGCAGTAAAGGGGGCTTTTACGAGCAGTACTTC	CASSKGGFYEQYF
TRBV7-2	.	TRBJ2-7	few	TGTGCCAGCAGCTTAGGTGCAGGGTCCGAGCAGTACTTC	CASSLGAGSEQYF
TRBV4-1	.	TRBJ2-1	few	TGCGCCAGCAGCCCAATGGGTATGAATGAGCAGTTCTTC	CASSPMGMNEQFF
TRBV18	.	TRBJ1-2	.	TGTGCCAGCTCACCCCCCGAGTGGGGAAGTTATGGCTACACCTTC	CASSPPEWGSYGYTF
TRBV2	.	TRBJ1-2	.	TGTGCCAGCAGCCCCGCCCCCCCGCGGGCCCTTACCTTC	CASSPAPPRALTF
TRBV6-1	.	TRBJ1-5	few	TGTGCCAGCATCAGGACGGATAGCAATCAGCCCCAGCATTTT	CASIRTDSNQPQHF
TRBV6-1	.	TRBJ2-5	few	TGTGCCAGCAGTGAACCGGGTCTCCCCGGGGAGACCCAGTACTTC	CASSEPGLPGETQYF
TRBV9	TRBD2	TRBJ2-2	few	TGTGCCAGCAGCGGGGGGGGATCGAACACCGGGGAGCTGTTTTTT	CASSGGGSNTGELFF
TRBV27	.	TRBJ2-1	.	TGTGCCAGCAGTTTACTCACTGGCGCGCCAGGTGAGCAGTTCTTC	CASSLLTGAPGEQFF
TRBV18	.	TRBJ2-5	few	TGTGCCAGCTCACCTACGGCTAGCGCAGAGACCCAGTACTTC	CASSPTASAETQYF
TRBV30	TRBD1	TRBJ1-6	.	TGTGCCTGGAGTGTTCGGGGACAGCATAATTCACCCCTCCACTTT	CAWSVRGQHNSPLHF
TRBV10-3	.	TRBJ1-3	few	TGTGCCATCAAATGGGACTCTGGAAACACCATATATTTT	CAIKWDSGNTIYF
TRBV9	.	TRBJ1-1	.	TGTGCCAGCAGCGTTGCACAGAAGAACACTGAAGCTTTCTTT	CASSVAQKNTEAFF
TRBV6-5	TRBD2	TRBJ2-2	few	TGTGCCAGCAGGCGCAGCGGGGGGGCCGGGGAGCTGTTTTTT	CASRRSGGAGELFF
TRBV9	.	TRBJ1-4	few	TGTGCCAGCAGCGTAGGGGCAGTGGCTAATGAAAAACTGTTTTTT	CASSVGAVANEKLFF
TRBV14	.	TRBJ1-6	.	TGTGCCAGCAGCCAAGTTCATGACCCAACCCATAATTCACCCCTCCACTTT	CASSQVHDPTHNSPLHF
TRBV29-1	.	TRBJ2-1	.	TGCACCGGGGGAAGCTCCTACAATGAGCAGTTCTTC	CTGGSSYNEQFF
TRBV6-6	.	TRBJ2-1	few	TGTGCCAGCAGTTTTCCAACGGACCCAGCGGGTGAGCAGTTCTTC	CASSFPTDPAGEQFF
TRBV19	TRBD1	TRBJ2-5	.	TGTGCCAGTAGTACCGACAGGGCCCACCGGGAGACCCAGTACTTC	CASSTDRAHRETQYF
TRBV5-1	TRBD1	TRBJ2-6	.	TGCGCCAGCAGAGGGACAGGGGGCTCTGGGGCCAACGTCCTGACTTTC	CASRGTGGSGANVLTF
TRBV27	.	TRBJ2-7	.	TGTGCCAGCAGTTTTAGACGGGGGAGCTACGAGCAGTACTTC	CASSFRRGSYEQYF
TRBV20-1	.	TRBJ1-1	few	TGCAGTGCTAGAGGCTTCAGGGAAGCTTTCTTT	CSARGFREAFF
TRBV6-4	.	TRBJ2-1	few	TGTGCCAGCAGTGCTTTATTGGGATATGAGCAGTTCTTC	CASSALLGYEQFF
TRBV4-1	TRBD2	TRBJ2-1	few	TGCGCCAGCAGCCTGACTAGCGGGGGGTACAATGAGCAGTTCTTC	CASSLTSGGYNEQFF
TRBV6-6	.	TRBJ1-5	.	TGTGCCAGCAGTCCCCCCGGGGCTTTGGAGCCCCAGCATTTT	CASSPPGALEPQHF
TRBV5-4	.	TRBJ1-2	.	TGTGCCTCCGGGGCCGGGGGAGGGTACACCTTC	CASGAGGGYTF
TRBV29-1	TRBD1	TRBJ2-4	.	TGCAGCGCACCGGGACAGGGGGCCCCAAACATTCAGTACTTC	CSAPGQGAPNIQYF
TRBV2	.	TRBJ1-3	.	TGTGCCATCAAGTGGACCGGAAACACCATATATTTT	CAIKWTGNTIYF
TRBV18	.	TRBJ2-7	.	TGTGCCAGCTCACCACTTTGGCCAACGGGCAGCTACGAGCAGTACTTC	CASSPLWPTGSYEQYF
TRBV6-5	.	TRBJ1-5	few	TGTGCCAGCAGCCCCGGGGGTAGCAATCAGCCCCAGCATTTT	CASSPGGSNQPQHF
TRBV6-6	.	TRBJ2-5	few	TGTGCCAGCAGTTACCGGGACAACCAAGAGACCCAGTACTTC	CASSYRDNQETQYF
TRBV18	.	TRBJ1-1	.	TGTGCCAGCCGTAACCAAGGGGCGAGGACTGAAGCTTTCTTT	CASRNQGARTEAFF
TRBV7-9	.	TRBJ1-5	few	TGTGCCAGCAGCTTAGTGGGGGGCCCCAATCAGCCCCAGCATTTT	CASSLVGGPNQPQHF
TRBV18	.	TRBJ1-5	few	TGTGCCAGCTCAAAGGACAGCAATCAGCCCCAGCATTTT	CASSKDSNQPQHF
TRBV7-9	.	TRBJ1-2	few	TGTGCCAGCTACGGGGGGTATCGCTATGGCTACACCTTC	CASYGGYRYGYTF
TRBV2	.	TRBJ1-2	few	TGTGCCAGCAGTGAAGAGTCGCCCTATGGCTACACCTTC	CASSEESPYGYTF
TRBV15	.	TRBJ2-6	.	TGTGCCACCAGCAGTTCCGTAGTAGATTTGGGTGGGGCCAACGTCCTGACTTTC	CATSSSVVDLGGANVLTF
TRBV7-6	.	TRBJ1-2	few	TGTGCCAGCAGCCCCCTGTCAGGGGACCACTATGGCTACACCTTC	CASSPLSGDHYGYTF
TRBV7-2	.	TRBJ1-5	.	TGTGCCAGCAGCTTCGACAGGCTTAGCAATCAGCCCCAGCATTTT	CASSFDRLSNQPQHF
TRBV11-2	.	TRBJ2-7	.	TGTGCCTCTGGGCCTAGCCTCTCTTACTCCTATGAGCAGTACTTC	CASGPSLSYSYEQYF
TRBV7-8	.	TRBJ2-2	.	TGTGCCAGCAGCTTAGGTGTAAACACCGGGGAGCTGTTTTTT	CASSLGVNTGELFF
TRBV9	TRBD2	TRBJ2-7	few	TGTGCCAGCAGCCACACCCCCACTAGCGGATCCTACGAGCAGTACTTC	CASSHTPTSGSYEQYF
TRBV9	TRBD1	TRBJ2-7	.	TGTGCCAGCAGCGTGGGGACAGGGGGGAGGAGCTCCTACGAGCAGTACTTC	CASSVGTGGRSSYEQYF
TRBV19	TRBD1	TRBJ1-5	few	TGTGCCAGTAGTCTCCGACAGGGCCATCAGCCCCAGCATTTT	CASSLRQGHQPQHF